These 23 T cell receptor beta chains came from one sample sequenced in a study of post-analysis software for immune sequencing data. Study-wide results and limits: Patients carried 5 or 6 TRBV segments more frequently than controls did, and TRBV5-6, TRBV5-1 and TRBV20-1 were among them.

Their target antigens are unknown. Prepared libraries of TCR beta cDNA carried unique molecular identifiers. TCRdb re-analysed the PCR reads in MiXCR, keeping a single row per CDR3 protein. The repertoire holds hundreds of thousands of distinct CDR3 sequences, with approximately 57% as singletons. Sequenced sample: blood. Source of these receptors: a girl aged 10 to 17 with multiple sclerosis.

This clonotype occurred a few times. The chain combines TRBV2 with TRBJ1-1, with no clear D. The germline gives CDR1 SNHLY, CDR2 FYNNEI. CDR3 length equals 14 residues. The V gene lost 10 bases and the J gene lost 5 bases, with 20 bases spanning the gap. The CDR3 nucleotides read TGTGCCACCAATCCCACCGCGAGATATACTGAAGCTTTCTTT. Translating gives CATNPTARYTEAFF.

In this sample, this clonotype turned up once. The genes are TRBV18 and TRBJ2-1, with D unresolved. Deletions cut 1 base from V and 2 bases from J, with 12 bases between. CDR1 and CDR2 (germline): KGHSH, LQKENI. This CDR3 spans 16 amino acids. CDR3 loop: CASSPLPILTYNEQFF. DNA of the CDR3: TGTGCCAGCTCACCACTGCCGATTCTCACCTACAATGAGCAGTTCTTC.

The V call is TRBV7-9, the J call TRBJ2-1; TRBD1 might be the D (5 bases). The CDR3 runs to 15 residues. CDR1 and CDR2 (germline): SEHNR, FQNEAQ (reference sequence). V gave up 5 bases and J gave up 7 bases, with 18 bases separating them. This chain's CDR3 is CASSRPGQGSNEQFF. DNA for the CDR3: TGTGCCAGCAGCCGCCCCGGCCAGGGAAGTAATGAGCAGTTCTTC.

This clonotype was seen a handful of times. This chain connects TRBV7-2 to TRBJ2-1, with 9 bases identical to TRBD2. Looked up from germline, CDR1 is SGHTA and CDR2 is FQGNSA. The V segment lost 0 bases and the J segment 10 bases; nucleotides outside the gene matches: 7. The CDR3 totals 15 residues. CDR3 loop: CASSLAAGGPMEQFF. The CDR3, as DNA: TGTGCCAGCAGCTTAGCAGCGGGAGGCCCGATGGAGCAGTTCTTC.

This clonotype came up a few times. For the CDR3, the DNA is TGCGCCAGCAGCTTGTCTGCGGTCGACGAGCAGTACTTC. The encoded protein is CASSLSAVDEQYF. This chain uses TRBV5-1 with TRBJ2-4; D is undetermined. The DNA end lines up better with TRBJ2-7; the J call may be wrong. CDR3 size: 13 residues. CDR1 SGHRS and CDR2 YFSETQ come from the germline V gene.

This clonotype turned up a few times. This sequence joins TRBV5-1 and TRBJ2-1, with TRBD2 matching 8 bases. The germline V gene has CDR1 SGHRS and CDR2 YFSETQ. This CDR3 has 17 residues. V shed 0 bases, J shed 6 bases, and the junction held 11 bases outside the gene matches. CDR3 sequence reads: CASSLATSGISTNEQFF. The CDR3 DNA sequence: TGCGCCAGCAGCTTGGCCACTAGCGGCATAAGTACCAATGAGCAGTTCTTC.

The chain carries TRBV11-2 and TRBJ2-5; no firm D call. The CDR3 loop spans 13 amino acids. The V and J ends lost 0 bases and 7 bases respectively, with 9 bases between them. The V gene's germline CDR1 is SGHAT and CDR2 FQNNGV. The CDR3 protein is CASSLDQAGTQYF. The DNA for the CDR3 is TGTGCCAGCAGCTTAGATCAGGCAGGGACCCAGTACTTC.

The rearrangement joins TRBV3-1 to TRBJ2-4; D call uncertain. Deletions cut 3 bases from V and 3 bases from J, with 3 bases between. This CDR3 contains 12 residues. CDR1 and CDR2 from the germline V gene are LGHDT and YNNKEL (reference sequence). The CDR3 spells CASSHVKNIQYF. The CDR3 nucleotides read TGTGCCAGCAGCCATGTCAAAAACATTCAGTACTTC.

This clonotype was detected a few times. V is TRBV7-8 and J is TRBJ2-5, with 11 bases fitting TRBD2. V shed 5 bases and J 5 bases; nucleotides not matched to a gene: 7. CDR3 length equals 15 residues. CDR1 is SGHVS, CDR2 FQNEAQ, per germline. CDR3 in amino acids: CASSGSGRAGETQYF. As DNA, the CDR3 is TGTGCCAGCAGCGGTAGCGGGAGGGCTGGTGAGACCCAGTACTTC.

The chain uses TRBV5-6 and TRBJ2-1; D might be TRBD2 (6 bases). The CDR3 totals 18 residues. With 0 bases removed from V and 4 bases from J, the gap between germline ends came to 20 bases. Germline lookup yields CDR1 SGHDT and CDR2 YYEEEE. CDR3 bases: TGTGCCAGCAGCTTGGCGGGATCCGGGGGAGGCAGTTACAATGAGCAGTTCTTC. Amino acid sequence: CASSLAGSGGGSYNEQFF.

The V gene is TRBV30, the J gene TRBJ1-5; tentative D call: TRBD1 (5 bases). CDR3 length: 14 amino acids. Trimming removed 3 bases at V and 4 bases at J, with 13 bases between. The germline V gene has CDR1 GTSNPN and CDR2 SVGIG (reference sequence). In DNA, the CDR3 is TGTGCCTGGAGGTCGGGACGGCCTAATCAGCCCCAGCATTTT. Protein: CAWRSGRPNQPQHF.

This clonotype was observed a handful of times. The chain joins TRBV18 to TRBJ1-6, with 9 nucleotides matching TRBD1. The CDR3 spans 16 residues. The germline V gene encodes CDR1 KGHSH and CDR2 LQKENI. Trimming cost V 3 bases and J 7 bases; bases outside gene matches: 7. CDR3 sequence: CASSPDPGQGNSPLHF. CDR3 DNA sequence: TGTGCCAGCTCACCGGACCCGGGACAGGGCAATTCACCCCTCCACTTT.

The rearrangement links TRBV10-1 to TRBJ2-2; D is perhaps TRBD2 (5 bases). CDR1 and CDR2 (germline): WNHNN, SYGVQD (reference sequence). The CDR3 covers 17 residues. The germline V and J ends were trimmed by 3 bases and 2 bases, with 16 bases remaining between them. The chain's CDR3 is CASSDKRMVENTGELFF. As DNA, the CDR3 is TGCGCCAGCAGTGATAAGCGGATGGTAGAAAACACCGGGGAGCTGTTTTTT.

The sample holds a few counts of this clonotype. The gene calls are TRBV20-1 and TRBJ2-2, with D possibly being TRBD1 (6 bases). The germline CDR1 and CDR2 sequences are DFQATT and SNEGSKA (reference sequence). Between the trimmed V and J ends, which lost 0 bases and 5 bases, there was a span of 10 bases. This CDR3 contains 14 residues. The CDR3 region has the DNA TGCAGTGCTAGAGATCGCAGGGGTACCGGGGAGCTGTTTTTT. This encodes CSARDRRGTGELFF.

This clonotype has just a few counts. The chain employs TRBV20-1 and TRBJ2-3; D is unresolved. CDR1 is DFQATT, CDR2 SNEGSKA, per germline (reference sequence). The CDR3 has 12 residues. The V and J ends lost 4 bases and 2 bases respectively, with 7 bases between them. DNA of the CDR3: TGCAGTGCTATCGGGTCCACAGATACGCAGTATTTT. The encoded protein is CSAIGSTDTQYF.

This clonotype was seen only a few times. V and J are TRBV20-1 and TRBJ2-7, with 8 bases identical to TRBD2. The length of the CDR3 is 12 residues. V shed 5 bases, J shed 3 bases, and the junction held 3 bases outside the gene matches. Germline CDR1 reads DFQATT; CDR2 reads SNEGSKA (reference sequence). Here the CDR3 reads CSAPGLDYEQYF. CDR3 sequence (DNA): TGCAGTGCTCCGGGACTAGACTACGAGCAGTACTTC.

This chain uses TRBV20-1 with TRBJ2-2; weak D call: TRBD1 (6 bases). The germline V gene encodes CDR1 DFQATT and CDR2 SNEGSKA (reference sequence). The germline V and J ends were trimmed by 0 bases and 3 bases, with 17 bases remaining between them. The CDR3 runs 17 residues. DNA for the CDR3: TGCAGTGCTAGAGATTGGAGGCAGGGGTCGGACACCGGGGAGCTGTTTTTT. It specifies CSARDWRQGSDTGELFF.

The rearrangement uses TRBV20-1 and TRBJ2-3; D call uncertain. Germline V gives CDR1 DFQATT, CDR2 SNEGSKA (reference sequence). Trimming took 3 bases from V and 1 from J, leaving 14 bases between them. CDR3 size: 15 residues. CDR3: CSARDLDRGTDTQYF. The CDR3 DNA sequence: TGCAGTGCTAGGGACCTGGACCGGGGCACAGATACGCAGTATTTT.

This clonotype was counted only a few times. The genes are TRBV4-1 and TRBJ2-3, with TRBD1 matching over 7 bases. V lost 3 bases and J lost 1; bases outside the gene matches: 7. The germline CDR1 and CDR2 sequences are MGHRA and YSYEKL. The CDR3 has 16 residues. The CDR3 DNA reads TGCGCCAGCAGCCATGTTGACAGGGCCCGCACAGATACGCAGTATTTT. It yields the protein CASSHVDRARTDTQYF.

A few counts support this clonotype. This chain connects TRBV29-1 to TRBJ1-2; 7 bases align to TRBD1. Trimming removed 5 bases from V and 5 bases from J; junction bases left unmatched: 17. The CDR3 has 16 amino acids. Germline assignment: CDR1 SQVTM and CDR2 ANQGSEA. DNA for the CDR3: TGCAGCGTTACCGACAGGGATGTCGGATTTACTTATGGCTACACCTTC. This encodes CSVTDRDVGFTYGYTF. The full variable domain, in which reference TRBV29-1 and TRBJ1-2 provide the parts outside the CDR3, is SAVISQKPSRDICQRGTSLTIQCQVDSQVTMMFWYRQQPGQSLTLIATANQGSEATYESGFVIDKFPISRPNLTFSTLTVSNMSPEDSSIYLCSVTDRDVGFTYGYTFGSGTRLTVV.

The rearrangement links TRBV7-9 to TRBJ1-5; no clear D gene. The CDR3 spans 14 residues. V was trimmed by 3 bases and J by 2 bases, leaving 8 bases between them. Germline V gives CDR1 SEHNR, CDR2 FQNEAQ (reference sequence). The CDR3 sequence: CASSFEAGNQPQHF. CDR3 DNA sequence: TGTGCCAGCAGCTTTGAGGCCGGCAATCAGCCCCAGCATTTT.

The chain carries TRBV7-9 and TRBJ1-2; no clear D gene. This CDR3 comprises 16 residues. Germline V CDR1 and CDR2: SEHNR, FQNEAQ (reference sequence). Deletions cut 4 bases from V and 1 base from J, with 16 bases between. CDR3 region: CASSSPPGHINYGYTF. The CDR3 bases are TGTGCCAGCAGCTCCCCACCCGGGCACATTAACTATGGCTACACCTTC.

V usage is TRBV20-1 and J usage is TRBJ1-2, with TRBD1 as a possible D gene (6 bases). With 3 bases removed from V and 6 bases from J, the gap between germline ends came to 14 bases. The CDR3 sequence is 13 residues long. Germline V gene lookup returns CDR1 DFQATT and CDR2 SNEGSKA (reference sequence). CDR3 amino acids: CSARGRGADGYTF. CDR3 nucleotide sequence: TGCAGTGCTAGGGGGCGGGGGGCGGATGGCTACACCTTC.